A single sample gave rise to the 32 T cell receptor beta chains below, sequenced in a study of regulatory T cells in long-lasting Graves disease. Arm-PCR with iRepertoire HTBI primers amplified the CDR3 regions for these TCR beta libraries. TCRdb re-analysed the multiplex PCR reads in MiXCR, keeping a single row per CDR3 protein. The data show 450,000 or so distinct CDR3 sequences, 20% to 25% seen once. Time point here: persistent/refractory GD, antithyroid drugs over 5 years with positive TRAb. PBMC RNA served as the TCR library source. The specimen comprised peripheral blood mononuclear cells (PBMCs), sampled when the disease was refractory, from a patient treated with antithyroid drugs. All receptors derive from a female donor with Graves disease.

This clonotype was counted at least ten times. The DNA for the CDR3 is TGTGCCAGCGAGCGGGGTACCACTGAAGCTTTCTTT. This gives the protein CASERGTTEAFF. The rearrangement links TRBV12-3 or TRBV12-4 to TRBJ1-1; D ambiguous. Trimming pared 8 bases from V and 4 bases from J, leaving 11 bases between. The length of the CDR3 is 12 residues.

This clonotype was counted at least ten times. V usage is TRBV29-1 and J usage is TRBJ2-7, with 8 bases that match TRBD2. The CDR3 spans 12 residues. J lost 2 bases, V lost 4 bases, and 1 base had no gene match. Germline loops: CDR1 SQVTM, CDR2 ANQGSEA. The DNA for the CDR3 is TGCAGCGTTGCGCGGGGGGCCTACGAGCAGTACTTC. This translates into CSVARGAYEQYF.

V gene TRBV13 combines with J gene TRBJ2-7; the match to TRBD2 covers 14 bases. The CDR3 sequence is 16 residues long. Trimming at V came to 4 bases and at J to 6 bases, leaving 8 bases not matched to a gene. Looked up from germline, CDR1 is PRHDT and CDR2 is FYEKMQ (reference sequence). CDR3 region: CASSSGTSGRFREQYF. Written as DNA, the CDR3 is TGTGCCAGCAGCTCCGGGACTAGCGGGAGATTTCGCGAGCAGTACTTC.

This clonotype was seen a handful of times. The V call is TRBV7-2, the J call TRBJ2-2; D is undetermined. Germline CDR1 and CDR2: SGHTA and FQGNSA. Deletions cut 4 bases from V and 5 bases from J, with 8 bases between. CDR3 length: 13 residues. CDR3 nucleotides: TGTGCCAGCAGCTCCCCGGAGACCGGGGAGCTGTTTTTT. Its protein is CASSSPETGELFF.

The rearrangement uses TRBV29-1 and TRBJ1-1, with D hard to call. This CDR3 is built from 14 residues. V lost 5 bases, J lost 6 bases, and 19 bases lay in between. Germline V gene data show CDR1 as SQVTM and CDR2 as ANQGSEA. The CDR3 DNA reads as TGCAGCGTTCTAAACCTCCCATTGGATTCTGAAGCTTTCTTT. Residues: CSVLNLPLDSEAFF.

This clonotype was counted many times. The CDR3 bases are TGCAGCTTCAGCGGGAGGTCCTACGAGCAGTACTTC. This sequence encodes CSFSGRSYEQYF. The chain has TRBV29-1 and TRBJ2-7, with 9 bases lining up with TRBD2. The germline V gene has CDR1 SQVTM and CDR2 ANQGSEA. The V and J ends lost 8 bases and 1 base, in that order; junction bases with no gene match: 3. CDR3 length: 12 residues.

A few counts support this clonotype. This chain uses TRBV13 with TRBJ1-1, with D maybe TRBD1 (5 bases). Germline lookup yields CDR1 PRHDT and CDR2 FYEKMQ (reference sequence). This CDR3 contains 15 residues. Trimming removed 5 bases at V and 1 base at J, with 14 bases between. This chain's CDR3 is CASSPSRQGNTEAFF. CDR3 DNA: TGTGCCAGCAGCCCCTCGCGGCAGGGGAACACTGAAGCTTTCTTT.

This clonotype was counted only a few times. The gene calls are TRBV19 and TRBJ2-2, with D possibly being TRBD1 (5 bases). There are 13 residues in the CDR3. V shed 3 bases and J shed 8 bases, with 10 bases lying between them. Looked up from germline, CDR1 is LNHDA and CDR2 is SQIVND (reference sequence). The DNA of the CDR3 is TGTGCCAGTAGTATTGGAGCAGGGGGGGAGCTGTTTTTT. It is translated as CASSIGAGGELFF.

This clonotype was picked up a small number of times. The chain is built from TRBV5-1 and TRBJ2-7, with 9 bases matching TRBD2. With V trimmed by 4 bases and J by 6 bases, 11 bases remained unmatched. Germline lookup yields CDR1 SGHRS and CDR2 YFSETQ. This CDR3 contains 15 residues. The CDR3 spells CASSIVSGSRSEQYF. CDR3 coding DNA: TGCGCCAGCAGCATCGTTAGCGGGAGTCGGTCCGAGCAGTACTTC.

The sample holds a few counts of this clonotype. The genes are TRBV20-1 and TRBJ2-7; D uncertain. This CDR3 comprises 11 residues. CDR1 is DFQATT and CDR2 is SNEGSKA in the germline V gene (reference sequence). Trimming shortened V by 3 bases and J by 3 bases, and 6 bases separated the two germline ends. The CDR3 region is CSASWGYEQYF. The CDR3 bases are TGCAGTGCTAGTTGGGGCTACGAGCAGTACTTC.

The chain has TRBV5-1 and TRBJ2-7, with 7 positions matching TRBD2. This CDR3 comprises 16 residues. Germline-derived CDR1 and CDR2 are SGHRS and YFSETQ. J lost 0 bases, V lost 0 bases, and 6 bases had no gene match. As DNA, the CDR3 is TGCGCCAGCAGCTTGGGGGCAGCGGGACTCTCCTACGAGCAGTACTTC. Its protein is CASSLGAAGLSYEQYF.

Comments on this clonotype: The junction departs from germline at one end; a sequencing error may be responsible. The CDR3 nucleotides read TGTGCCAGCAGGGCGACGGGGGTACTTCGGATCGGGGAGCTGTCTTTT. Protein: CASRATGVLRIGELSF. J is TRBJ2-2 and V is TRBV6-1; TRBD2 might be the D (6 bases). CDR3 length equals 16 residues. CDR1 is MNHNS and CDR2 is SASEGT in the germline V gene.

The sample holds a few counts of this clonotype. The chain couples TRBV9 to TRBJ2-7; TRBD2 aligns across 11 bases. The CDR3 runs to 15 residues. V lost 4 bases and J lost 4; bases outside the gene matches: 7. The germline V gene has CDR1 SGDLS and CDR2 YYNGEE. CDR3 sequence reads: CASSPQLAGEYEQYF. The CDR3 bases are TGTGCCAGCAGCCCGCAACTAGCGGGAGAGTACGAGCAGTACTTC.

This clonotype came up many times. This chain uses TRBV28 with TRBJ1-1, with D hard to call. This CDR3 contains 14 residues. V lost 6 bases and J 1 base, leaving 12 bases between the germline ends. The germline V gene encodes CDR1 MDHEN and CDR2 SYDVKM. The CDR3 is CASSLGFGNTEAFF. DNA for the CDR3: TGTGCCAGCAGCTTAGGCTTCGGGAACACTGAAGCTTTCTTT.

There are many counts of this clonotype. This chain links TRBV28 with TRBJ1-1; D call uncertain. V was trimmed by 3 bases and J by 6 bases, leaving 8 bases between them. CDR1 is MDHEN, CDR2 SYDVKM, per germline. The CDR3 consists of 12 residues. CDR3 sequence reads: CASSFGRAEAFF. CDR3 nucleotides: TGTGCCAGCAGTTTCGGACGGGCTGAAGCTTTCTTT.

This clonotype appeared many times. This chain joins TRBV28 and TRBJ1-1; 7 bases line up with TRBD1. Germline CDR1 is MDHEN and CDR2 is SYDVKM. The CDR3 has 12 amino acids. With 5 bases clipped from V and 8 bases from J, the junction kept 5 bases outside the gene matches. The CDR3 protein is CASSLGQAEAFF. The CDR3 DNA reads TGTGCCAGCAGTCTTGGACAGGCGGAAGCTTTCTTT.

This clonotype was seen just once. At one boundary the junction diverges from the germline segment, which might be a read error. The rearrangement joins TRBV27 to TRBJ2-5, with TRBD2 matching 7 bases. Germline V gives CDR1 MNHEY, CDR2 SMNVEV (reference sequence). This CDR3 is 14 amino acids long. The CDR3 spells CASRGLSIEETRYF. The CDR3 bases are TGTGCCAGCAGGGGACTAAGTATAGAAGAGACCCGGTACTTC.

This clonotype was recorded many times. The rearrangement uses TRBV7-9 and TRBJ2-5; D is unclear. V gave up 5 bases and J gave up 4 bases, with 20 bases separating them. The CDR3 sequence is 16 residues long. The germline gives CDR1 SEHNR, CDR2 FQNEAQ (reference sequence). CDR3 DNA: TGTGCCAGCAGCCCAACCCGGGCCCCGGGTGGAGAGACCCAGTACTTC. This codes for CASSPTRAPGGETQYF.

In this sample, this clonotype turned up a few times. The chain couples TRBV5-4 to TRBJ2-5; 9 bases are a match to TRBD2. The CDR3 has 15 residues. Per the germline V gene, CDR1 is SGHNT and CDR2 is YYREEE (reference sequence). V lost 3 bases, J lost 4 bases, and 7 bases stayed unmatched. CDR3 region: CASSSGLATIETQYF. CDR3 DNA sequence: TGTGCCAGCAGCTCCGGACTAGCGACGATAGAGACCCAGTACTTC. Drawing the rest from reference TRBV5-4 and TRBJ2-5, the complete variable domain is ETGVTQSPTHLIKTRGQQVTLRCSSQSGHNTVSWYQQALGQGPQFIFQYYREEENGRGNFPPRFSGLQFPNYSSELNVNALELDDSALYLCASSSGLATIETQYFGPGTRLLVL.

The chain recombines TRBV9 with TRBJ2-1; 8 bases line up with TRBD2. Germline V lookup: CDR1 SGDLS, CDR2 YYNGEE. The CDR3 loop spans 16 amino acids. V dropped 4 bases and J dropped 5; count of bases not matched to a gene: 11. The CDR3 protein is CASSFPPGGRNNEQFF. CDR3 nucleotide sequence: TGTGCCAGCAGCTTTCCCCCGGGGGGGAGAAACAATGAGCAGTTCTTC.

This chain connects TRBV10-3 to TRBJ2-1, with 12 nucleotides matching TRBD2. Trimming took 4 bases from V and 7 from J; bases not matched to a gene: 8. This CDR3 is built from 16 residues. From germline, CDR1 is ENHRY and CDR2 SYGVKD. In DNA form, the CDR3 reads TGTGCCATCAGTGGCCGCGCTAGCGGGAGGGGGAATGAGCAGTTCTTC. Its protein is CAISGRASGRGNEQFF.

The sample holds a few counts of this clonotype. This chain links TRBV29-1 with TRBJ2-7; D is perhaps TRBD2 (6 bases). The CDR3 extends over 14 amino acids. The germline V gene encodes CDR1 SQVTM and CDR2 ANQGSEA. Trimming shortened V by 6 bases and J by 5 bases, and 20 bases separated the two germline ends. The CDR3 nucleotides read TGCAGCGTAACCCTGGAGGGGATAGGTAACGAGCAGTACTTC. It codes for CSVTLEGIGNEQYF.

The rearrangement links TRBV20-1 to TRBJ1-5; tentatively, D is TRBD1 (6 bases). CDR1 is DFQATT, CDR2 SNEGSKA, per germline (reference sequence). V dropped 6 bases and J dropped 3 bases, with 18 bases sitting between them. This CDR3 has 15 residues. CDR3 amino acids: CSAPLGGRNNQPQHF. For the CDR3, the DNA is TGCAGTGCCCCGTTGGGGGGCAGAAACAATCAGCCCCAGCATTTT.

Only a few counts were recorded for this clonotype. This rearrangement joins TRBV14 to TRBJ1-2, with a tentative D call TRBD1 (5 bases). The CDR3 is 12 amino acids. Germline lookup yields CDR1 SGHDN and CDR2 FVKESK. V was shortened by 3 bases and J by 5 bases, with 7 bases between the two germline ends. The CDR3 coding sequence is TGTGCCAGCAGCCAGGACACTTATGGCTACACCTTC. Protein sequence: CASSQDTYGYTF.

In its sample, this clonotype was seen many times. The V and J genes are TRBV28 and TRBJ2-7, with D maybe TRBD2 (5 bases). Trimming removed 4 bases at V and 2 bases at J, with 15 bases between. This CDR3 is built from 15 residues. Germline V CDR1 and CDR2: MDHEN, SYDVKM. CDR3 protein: CASSSPDYETYEQYF. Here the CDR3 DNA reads TGTGCCAGCAGTTCCCCTGACTATGAGACCTACGAGCAGTACTTC.

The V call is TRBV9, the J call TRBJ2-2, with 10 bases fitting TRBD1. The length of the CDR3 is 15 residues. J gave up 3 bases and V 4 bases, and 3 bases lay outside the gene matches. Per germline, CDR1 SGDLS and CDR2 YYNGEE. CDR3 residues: CASSYDRGHTGELFF. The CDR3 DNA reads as TGTGCCAGCAGCTATGACAGGGGGCACACCGGGGAGCTGTTTTTT.

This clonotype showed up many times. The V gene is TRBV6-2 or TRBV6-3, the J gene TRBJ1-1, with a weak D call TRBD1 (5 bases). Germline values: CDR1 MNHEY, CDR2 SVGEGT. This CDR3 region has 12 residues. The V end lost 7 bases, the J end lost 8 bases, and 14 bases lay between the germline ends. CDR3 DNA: TGTGCCAGCACCCGGGGGTCCCTCGAAGCTTTCTTT. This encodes CASTRGSLEAFF.

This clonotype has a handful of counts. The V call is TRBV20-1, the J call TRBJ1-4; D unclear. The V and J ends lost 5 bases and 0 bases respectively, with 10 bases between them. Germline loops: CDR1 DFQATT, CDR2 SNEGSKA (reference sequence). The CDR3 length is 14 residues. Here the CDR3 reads CSAGLGATNEKLFF. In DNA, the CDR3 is TGCAGTGCTGGGTTGGGTGCAACTAATGAAAAACTGTTTTTT.

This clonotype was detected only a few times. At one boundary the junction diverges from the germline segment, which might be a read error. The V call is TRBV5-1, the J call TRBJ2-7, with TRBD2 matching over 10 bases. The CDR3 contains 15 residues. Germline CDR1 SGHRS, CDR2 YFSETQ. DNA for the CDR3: TGTGCCAGCAGCTTGGTAGCGGGAGGTAACTACGAGCAGTACTTC. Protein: CASSLVAGGNYEQYF. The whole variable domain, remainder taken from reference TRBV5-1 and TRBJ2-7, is KAGVTQTPRYLIKTRGQQVTLSCSPISGHRSVSWYQQTPGQGLQFLFEYFSETQRNKGNFPGRFSGRQFSNSRSEMNVSTLELGDSALYLCASSLVAGGNYEQYFGPGTRLTVT.

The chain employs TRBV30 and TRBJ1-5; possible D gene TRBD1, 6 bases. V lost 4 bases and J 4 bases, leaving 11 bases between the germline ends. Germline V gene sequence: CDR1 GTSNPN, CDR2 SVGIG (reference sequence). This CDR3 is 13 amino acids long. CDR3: CAWTEGGNQPQHF. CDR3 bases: TGTGCCTGGACTGAAGGGGGGAATCAGCCCCAGCATTTT.

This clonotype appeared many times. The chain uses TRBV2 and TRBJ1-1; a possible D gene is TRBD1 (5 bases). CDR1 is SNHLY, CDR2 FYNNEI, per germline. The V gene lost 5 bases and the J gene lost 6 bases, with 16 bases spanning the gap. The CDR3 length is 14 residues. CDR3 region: CASSSDAGFAEAFF. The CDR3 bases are TGTGCCAGCAGTAGTGATGCAGGGTTCGCTGAAGCTTTCTTT.

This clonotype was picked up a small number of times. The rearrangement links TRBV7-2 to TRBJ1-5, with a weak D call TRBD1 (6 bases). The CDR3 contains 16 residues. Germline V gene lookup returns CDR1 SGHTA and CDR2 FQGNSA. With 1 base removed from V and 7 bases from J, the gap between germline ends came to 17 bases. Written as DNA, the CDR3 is TGTGCCAGCAGCTTAGTTTTAGGGGGGCTGGGACAGCCCCAGCATTTT. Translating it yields CASSLVLGGLGQPQHF. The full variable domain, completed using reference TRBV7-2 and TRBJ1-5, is GAGVSQSPSNKVTEKGKDVELRCDPISGHTALYWYRQSLGQGLEFLIYFQGNSAPDKSGLPSDRFSAERTGGSVSTLTIQRTQQEDSAVYLCASSLVLGGLGQPQHFGDGTRLSIL.